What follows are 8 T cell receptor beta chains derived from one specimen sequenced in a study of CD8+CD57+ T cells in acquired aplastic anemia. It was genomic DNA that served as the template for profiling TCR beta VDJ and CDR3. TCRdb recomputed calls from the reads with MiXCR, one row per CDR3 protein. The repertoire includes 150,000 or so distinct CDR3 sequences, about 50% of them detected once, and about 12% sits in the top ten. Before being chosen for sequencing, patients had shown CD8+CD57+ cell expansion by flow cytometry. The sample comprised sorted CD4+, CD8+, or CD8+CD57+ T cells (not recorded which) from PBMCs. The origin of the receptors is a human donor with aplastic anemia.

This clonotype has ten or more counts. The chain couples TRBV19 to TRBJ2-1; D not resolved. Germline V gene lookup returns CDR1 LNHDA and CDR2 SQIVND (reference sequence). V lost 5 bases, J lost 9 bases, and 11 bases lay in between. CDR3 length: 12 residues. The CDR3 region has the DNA TGTGCCAGTAGTCCATCCGGTCGTGAGCAGTTCTTC. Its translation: CASSPSGREQFF. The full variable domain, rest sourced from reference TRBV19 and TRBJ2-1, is DGGITQSPKYLFRKEGQNVTLSCEQNLNHDAMYWYRQDPGQGLRLIYYSQIVNDFQKGDIAEGYSVSREKKESFPLTVTSAQKNPTAFYLCASSPSGREQFFGPGTRLTVL.

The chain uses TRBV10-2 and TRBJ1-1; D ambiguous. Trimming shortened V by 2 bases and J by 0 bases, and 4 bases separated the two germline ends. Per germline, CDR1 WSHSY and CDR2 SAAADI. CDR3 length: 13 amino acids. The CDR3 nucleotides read TGCGCCAGCAGTGAGGACATGAACACTGAAGCTTTCTTT. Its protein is CASSEDMNTEAFF.

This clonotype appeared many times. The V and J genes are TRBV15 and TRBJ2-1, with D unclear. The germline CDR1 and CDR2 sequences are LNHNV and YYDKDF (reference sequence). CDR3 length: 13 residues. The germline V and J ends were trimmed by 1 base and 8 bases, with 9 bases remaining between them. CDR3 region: CATSRGFADEQFF. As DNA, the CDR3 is TGTGCCACCAGCAGAGGGTTTGCCGATGAGCAGTTCTTC.

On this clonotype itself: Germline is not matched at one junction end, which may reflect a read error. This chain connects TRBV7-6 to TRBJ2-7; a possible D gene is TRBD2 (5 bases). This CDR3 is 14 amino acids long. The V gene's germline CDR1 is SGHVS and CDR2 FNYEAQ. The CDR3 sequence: CTSSLGDGDYEQYF. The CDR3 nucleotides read TGTACCAGCAGCTTAGGAGACGGGGACTACGAGCAGTACTTC.

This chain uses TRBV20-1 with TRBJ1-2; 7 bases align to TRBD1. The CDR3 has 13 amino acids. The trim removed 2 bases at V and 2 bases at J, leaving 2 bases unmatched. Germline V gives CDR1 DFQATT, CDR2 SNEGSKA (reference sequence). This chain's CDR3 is CSARLGQNYGYTF. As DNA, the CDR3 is TGCAGTGCTAGATTGGGACAGAACTATGGCTACACCTTC.

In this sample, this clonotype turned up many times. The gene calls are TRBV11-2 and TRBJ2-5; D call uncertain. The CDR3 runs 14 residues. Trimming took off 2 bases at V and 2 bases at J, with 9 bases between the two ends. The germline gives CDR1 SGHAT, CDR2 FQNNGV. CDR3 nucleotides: TGTGCCAGCAGCTTAATACATAGTCAAGAGACCCAGTACTTC. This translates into CASSLIHSQETQYF.

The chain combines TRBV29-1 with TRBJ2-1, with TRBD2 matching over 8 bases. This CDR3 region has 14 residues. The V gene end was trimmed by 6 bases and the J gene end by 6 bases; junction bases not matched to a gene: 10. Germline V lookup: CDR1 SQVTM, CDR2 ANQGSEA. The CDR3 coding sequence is TGCAGCGTCGCCGGGGGGGATGATAGCAATGAGCAGTTCTTC. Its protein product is CSVAGGDDSNEQFF.

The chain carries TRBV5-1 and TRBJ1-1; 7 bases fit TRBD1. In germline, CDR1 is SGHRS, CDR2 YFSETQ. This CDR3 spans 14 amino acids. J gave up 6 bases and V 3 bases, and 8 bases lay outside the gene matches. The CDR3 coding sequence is TGCGCCAGCAGCTCAACAGGGGTGGGAGCTGAAGCTTTCTTT. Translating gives CASSSTGVGAEAFF.